This T cell receptor beta chain was captured in a study of human T cells and chemical hapten exposure. For the study at large: There were weekly diphenylcyclopropenone doses to the scalp for patients throughout the approximately 25-week study. Predominantly women, the patients had alopecia areata, totalis or universalis.

Germline V gives CDR1 GTSNPN, CDR2 SVGIG (reference sequence). Trimming removed 6 bases from V and 0 bases from J, with 18 bases in between. The CDR3 consists of 17 residues. Described time point: pre-sensitization, week 0. Treatment: therapeutic diphenylcyclopropenone sensitization with weekly scalp DPC. A single record per CDR3 protein comes from TCRdb applying MiXCR to the RACE reads. The data contain fewer than 60,000 distinct CDR3 sequences, around 10% of them singletons. The starting material was whole blood, obtained in connection with sensitization to the hapten diphenylcyclopropenone (DPC). The sequence derives from a woman aged 40 to 50 with alopecia areata. Some clones in this sample may be carry-over from other donors' samples. J is TRBJ2-6 and V is TRBV30; D is perhaps TRBD1 (6 bases). The CDR3 nucleotides are TGTGCCTGCAGAAGTCCGGGACATGTCTCTGGGGCCAACGTCCTGACTTTC. This encodes CACRSPGHVSGANVLTF.